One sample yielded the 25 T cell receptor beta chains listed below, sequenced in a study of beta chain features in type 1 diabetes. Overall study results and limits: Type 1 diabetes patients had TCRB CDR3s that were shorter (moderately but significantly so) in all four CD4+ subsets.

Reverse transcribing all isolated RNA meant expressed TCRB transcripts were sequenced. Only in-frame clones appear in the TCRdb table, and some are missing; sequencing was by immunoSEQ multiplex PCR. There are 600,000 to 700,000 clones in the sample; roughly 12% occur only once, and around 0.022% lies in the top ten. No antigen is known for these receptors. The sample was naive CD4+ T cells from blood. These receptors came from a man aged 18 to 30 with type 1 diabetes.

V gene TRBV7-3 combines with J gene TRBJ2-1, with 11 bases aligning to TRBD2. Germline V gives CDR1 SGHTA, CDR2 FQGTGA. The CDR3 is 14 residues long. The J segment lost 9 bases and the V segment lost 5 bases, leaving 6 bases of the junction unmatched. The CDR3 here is CASSLSGGALEQFF. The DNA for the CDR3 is TGTGCCAGCAGCCTTAGCGGGGGGGCCCTTGAGCAGTTCTTC.

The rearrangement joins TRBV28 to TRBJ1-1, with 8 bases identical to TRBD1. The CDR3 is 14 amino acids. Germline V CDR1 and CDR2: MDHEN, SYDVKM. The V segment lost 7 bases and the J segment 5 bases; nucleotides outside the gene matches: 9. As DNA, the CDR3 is TGTGCCAGCAAAACAGACAGGGGAGGGACTGAAGCTTTCTTT. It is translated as CASKTDRGGTEAFF.

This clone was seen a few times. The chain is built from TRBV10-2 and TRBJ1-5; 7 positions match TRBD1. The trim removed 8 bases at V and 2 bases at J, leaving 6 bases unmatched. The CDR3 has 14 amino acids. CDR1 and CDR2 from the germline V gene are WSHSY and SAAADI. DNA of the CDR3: TGCGCCAGCCGACAGGGTCCGGGCAATCAGCCCCAGCATTTT. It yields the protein CASRQGPGNQPQHF.

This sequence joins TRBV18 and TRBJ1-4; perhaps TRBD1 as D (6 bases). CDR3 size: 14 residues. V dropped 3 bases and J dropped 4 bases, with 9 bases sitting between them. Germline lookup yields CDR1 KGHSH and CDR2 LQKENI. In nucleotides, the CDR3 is TGTGCCAGCTCACCCACAGGGAATAATGAAAAACTGTTTTTT. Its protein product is CASSPTGNNEKLFF.

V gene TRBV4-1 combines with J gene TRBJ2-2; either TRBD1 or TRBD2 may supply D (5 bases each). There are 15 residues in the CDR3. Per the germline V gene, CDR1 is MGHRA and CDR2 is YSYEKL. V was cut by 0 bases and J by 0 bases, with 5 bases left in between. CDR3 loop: CASSQEGANTGELFF. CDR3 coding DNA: TGCGCCAGCAGCCAAGAGGGGGCGAACACCGGGGAGCTGTTTTTT.

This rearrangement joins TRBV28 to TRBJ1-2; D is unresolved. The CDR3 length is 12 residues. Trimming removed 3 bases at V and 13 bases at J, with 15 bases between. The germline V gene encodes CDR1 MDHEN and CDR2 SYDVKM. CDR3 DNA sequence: TGTGCCAGCAGTTTCGCCCCAAAGATCCCCACCTTC. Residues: CASSFAPKIPTF.

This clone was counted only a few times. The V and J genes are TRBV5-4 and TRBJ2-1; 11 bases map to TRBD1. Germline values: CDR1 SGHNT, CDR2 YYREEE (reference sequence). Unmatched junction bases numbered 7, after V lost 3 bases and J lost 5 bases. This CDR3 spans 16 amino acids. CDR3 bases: TGTGCCAGCAGCTCGAGGACAGGGGGCTGGGACAATGAGCAGTTCTTC. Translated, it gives CASSSRTGGWDNEQFF.

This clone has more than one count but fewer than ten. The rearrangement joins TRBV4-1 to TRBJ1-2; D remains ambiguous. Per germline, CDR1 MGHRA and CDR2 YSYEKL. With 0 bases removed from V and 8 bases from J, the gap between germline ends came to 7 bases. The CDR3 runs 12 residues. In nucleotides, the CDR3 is TGCGCCAGCAGCCAAGATATCTCCGGCTACACCTTC. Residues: CASSQDISGYTF.

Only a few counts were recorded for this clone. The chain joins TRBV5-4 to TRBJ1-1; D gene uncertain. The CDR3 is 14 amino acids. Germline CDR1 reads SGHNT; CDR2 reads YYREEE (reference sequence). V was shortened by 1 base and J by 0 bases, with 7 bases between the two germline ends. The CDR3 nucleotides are TGTGCCAGCAGCTTGAAGTTCATGAACACTGAAGCTTTCTTT. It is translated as CASSLKFMNTEAFF.

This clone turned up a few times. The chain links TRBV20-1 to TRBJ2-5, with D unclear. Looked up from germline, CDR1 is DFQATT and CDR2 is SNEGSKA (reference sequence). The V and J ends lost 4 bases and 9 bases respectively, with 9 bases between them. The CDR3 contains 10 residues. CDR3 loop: CSATAWAQYF. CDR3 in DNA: TGCAGTGCTACCGCGTGGGCCCAGTACTTC.

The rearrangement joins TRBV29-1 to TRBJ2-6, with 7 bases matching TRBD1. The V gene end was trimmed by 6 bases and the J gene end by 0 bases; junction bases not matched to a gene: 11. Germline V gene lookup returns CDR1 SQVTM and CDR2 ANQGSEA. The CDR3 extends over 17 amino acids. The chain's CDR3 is CSVFGQAPSSGANVLTF. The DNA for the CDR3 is TGCAGCGTCTTTGGACAGGCCCCGTCCTCTGGGGCCAACGTCCTGACTTTC.

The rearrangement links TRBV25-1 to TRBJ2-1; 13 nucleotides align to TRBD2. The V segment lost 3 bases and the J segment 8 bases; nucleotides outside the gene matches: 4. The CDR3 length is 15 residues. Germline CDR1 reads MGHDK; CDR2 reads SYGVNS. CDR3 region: CASSEGGLAGDEQFF. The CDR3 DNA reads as TGTGCCAGCAGTGAGGGAGGACTAGCGGGGGATGAGCAGTTCTTC.

In DNA form, the CDR3 reads TGTGCCAGCAGTTACTCGGGCGGGGAAGCCAAAAACATTCAGTACTTC. It translates to CASSYSGGEAKNIQYF. The chain employs TRBV6-6 and TRBJ2-4; D is perhaps TRBD2 (6 bases). The V gene lost 0 bases and the J gene lost 0 bases, with 9 bases spanning the gap. The CDR3 totals 16 residues. CDR1 is MNHNY and CDR2 is SVGAGI in the germline V gene (reference sequence).

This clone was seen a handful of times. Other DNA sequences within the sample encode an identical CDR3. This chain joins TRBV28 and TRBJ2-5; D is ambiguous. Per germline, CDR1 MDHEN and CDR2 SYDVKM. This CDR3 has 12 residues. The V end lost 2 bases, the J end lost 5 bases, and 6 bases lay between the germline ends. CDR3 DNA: TGTGCCAGCAGTTTAGTTCGGGAGACCCAGTACTTC. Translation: CASSLVRETQYF. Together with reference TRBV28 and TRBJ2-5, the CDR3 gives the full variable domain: DVKVTQSSRYLVKRTGEKVFLECVQDMDHENMFWYRQDPGLGLRLIYFSYDVKMKEKGDIPEGYSVSREKKERFSLILESASTNQTSMYLCASSLVRETQYFGPGTRLLVL.

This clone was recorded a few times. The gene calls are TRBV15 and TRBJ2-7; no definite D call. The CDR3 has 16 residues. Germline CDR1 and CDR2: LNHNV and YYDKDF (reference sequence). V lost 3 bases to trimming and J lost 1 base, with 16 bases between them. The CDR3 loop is CATSRGLTSPSYEQYF. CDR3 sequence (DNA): TGTGCCACCAGCAGGGGGTTAACAAGCCCATCCTACGAGCAGTACTTC.

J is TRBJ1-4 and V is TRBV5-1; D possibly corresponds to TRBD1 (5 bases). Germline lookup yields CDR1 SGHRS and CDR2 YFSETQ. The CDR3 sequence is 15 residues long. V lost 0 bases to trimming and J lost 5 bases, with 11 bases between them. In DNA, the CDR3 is TGCGCCAGCAGCTTGGTTAGGGGACTCAATGAAAAACTGTTTTTT. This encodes CASSLVRGLNEKLFF. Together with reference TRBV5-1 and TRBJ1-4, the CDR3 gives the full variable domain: KAGVTQTPRYLIKTRGQQVTLSCSPISGHRSVSWYQQTPGQGLQFLFEYFSETQRNKGNFPGRFSGRQFSNSRSEMNVSTLELGDSALYLCASSLVRGLNEKLFFGSGTQLSVL.

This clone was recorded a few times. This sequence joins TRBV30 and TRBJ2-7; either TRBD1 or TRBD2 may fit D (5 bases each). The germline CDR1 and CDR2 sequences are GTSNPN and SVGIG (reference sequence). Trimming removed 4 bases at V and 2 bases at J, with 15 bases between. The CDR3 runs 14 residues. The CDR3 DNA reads TGTGCCTGGACGGGGCAAACGCCTACCTACGAGCAGTACTTC. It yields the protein CAWTGQTPTYEQYF.

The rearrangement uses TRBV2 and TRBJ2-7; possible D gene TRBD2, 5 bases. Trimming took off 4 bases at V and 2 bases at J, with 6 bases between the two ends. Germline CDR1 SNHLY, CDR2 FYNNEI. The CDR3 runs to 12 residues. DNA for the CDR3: TGTGCCAGCAGTGTACTAGCCTACGAGCAGTACTTC. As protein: CASSVLAYEQYF.

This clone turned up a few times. Written as DNA, the CDR3 is TGTGCCAGCGCCCGGGACTTTAGCTACGAGCAGTACTTC. Protein sequence: CASARDFSYEQYF. The chain carries TRBV28 and TRBJ2-7, with TRBD2 as a possible D gene (6 bases). The CDR3 has 13 residues. Per the germline V gene, CDR1 is MDHEN and CDR2 is SYDVKM. Trimming cost V 8 bases and J 3 bases, with 14 bases left between them.

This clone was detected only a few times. CDR3 amino acids: CAINKYSNQPQHF. In nucleotides, the CDR3 is TGTGCCATCAACAAATATAGCAATCAGCCCCAGCATTTT. V gene TRBV10-3 combines with J gene TRBJ1-5; no clear D. Germline CDR1 ENHRY, CDR2 SYGVKD. The CDR3 runs to 13 residues. V was shortened by 7 bases and J by 0 bases, with 7 bases between the two germline ends.

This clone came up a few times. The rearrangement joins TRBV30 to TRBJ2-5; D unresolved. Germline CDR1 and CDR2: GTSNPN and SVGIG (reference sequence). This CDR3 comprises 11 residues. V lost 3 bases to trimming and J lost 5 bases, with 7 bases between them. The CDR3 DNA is TGTGCCTGGAGGACCGCGGAGACCCAGTACTTC. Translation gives CAWRTAETQYF.

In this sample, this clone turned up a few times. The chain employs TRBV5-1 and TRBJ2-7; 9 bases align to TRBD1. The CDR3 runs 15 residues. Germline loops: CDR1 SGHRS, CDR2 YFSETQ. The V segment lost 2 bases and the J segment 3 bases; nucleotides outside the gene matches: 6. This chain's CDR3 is CASSFGQGTLYEQYF. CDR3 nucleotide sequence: TGCGCCAGCAGCTTCGGACAGGGGACGCTCTACGAGCAGTACTTC.

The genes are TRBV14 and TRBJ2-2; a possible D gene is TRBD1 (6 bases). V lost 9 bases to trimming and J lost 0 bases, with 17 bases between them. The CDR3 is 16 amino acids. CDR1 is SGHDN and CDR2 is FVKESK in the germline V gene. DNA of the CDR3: TGTGCCAGTAAACAATCAGGGGCGGCGAACACCGGGGAGCTGTTTTTT. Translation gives CASKQSGAANTGELFF.

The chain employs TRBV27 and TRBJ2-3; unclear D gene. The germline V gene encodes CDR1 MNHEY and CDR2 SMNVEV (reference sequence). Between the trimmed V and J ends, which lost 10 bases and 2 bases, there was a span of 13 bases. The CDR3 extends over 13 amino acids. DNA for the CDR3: TGTGCCACAATGAGACCCGACACAGATACGCAGTATTTT. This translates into CATMRPDTDTQYF.

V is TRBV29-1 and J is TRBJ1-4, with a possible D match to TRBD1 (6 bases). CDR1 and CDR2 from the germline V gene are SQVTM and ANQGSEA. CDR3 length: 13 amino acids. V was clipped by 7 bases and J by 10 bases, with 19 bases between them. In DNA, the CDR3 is TGCAGCGCATCCCGAGAGGCACAGGGAAAACTGTTTTTT. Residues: CSASREAQGKLFF.